This T cell receptor (beta chain) was sequenced for a study of CXCR3-negative and CXCR3-positive naive CD8 T cells. Study-level findings and limits: Naive cells that were CXCR3-positive had more hydrophobic TRB CDR3s (compared with CXCR3-negative naive cells).

Researchers prepared the TRB cDNA libraries using 5' RACE with UMI labels. One entry per CDR3 protein, without DNA, is what TCRdb gives after re-calling the 5' RACE reads. This sample carries approximately 8,100 distinct CDR3 sequences, with approximately 2.4% going to the ten biggest clones. Every CD8+ T cell subset underwent triplicate sorting at around 280,000 cells apiece. Concerning this clonotype: Its specificity is not known.

The sample comprised naive CXCR3- CD8+ T cells from blood. Sample subset: CD45RO-CCR7+CD27+CD95- naive CD8+ T cells lacking CXCR3 (TNR3-). The clonotype was recovered from a human donor in good health. Some clones in this sample may be carry-over from other donors' samples.

CDR3: CASSHSLADTDTQYF. The chain joins TRBV7-2 to TRBJ2-3; no DNA is available, so the TRBD2 call from TCRdb remains unchecked. Germline V gives CDR1 SGHTA, CDR2 FQGNSA. CDR3 length: 15 residues.